The 11 T cell receptor beta chains below all came from one sample that was sequenced in a study of neurological immune-mediated disorders. TCRdb reanalysed the 5' RACE reads using MiXCR and keeps one entry per CDR3 protein. This sample has about 50,000 distinct CDR3 sequences, with approximately 10% found just once. The sample was PBMCs. The source of these receptors is a man between 65 and 85 years old with HTLV-1-associated myelopathy (HAM/TSP).

This clonotype was counted ten times or more. This sequence joins TRBV9 and TRBJ2-2, with a tentative D call TRBD1 (6 bases). Germline loops: CDR1 SGDLS, CDR2 YYNGEE. The CDR3 length is 16 residues. V dropped 4 bases and J dropped 8 bases, with 21 bases sitting between them. CDR3 protein: CASSSRHRAGSGELFF. The CDR3 DNA is TGTGCCAGCAGCTCCCGACACAGGGCTGGGAGTGGGGAGCTGTTTTTT.

The sample holds many counts of this clonotype. DNA of the CDR3: TGTGCCAGCAGTTACTCTAGGAGCTCCTACGAGCAGTACTTC. Residues: CASSYSRSSYEQYF. This chain links TRBV6-5 with TRBJ2-7; D is ambiguous. Germline-derived CDR1 and CDR2 are MNHEY and SVGAGI. The CDR3 spans 14 residues. Trimming cost V 0 bases and J 0 bases, with 6 bases left between them.

The sample holds many counts of this clonotype. The chain couples TRBV20-1 to TRBJ2-1, with TRBD1 identical over 8 bases. Germline V lookup: CDR1 DFQATT, CDR2 SNEGSKA (reference sequence). Trimming took 6 bases from V and 6 from J; bases not matched to a gene: 10. The CDR3 contains 14 residues. Written as DNA, the CDR3 is TGCAGTGCCCCCCCGGCAGGGGGCCGCAATGAGCAGTTCTTC. Translating gives CSAPPAGGRNEQFF.

This clonotype was counted at least ten times. The chain is built from TRBV18 and TRBJ1-3; 10 bases match TRBD1. CDR1 and CDR2 (germline): KGHSH, LQKENI. The junction had 5 bases not matched to a gene; V was cut back by 5 bases and J by 4 bases. The length of the CDR3 is 15 residues. CDR3 residues: CASSTGQGRGNTIYF. DNA for the CDR3: TGTGCCAGCTCAACGGGACAGGGGAGAGGAAACACCATATATTTT.

A note on this clonotype: A much larger clone differs from this one at a single base, so this may be a read error. V usage is TRBV13 and J usage is TRBJ2-7; no clear D gene. This CDR3 region has 14 residues. Trimming cost V 3 bases and J 0 bases, with 9 bases left between them. The germline gives CDR1 PRHDT, CDR2 FYEKMQ (reference sequence). The CDR3 coding sequence is TGTGCCAGCAGCTTGGGTGAGAGCTCCTACGAGCAGTACTTC. Its translation is CASSLGESSYEQYF. Full variable domain (rest looked up from reference TRBV13 and TRBJ2-7): AAGVIQSPRHLIKEKRETATLKCYPIPRHDTVYWYQQGPGQDPQFLISFYEKMQSDKGSIPDRFSAQQFSDYHSELNMSSLELGDSALYFCASSLGESSYEQYFGPGTRLTVT.

Many counts were recorded for this clonotype. The chain has TRBV7-2 and TRBJ2-3, with no clear D. The germline V gene has CDR1 SGHTA and CDR2 FQGNSA. Trimming shortened V by 0 bases and J by 4 bases, and 5 bases separated the two germline ends. The CDR3 is 13 amino acids. CDR3 protein: CASSLALSDTQYF. The CDR3, as DNA: TGTGCCAGCAGCTTAGCTCTTTCAGATACGCAGTATTTT.

This clonotype counts as medium-sized. The J gene is TRBJ2-7, the V gene TRBV5-1, with D tentatively TRBD1 (6 bases). The V gene lost 5 bases and the J gene lost 2 bases, with 14 bases spanning the gap. Germline V gene lookup returns CDR1 SGHRS and CDR2 YFSETQ. The CDR3 length is 14 residues. The CDR3 DNA reads as TGCGCCAGCAGTACCTCACAGGGCACCTACGAGCAGTACTTC. Encoded protein: CASSTSQGTYEQYF. The full variable domain, completed using reference TRBV5-1 and TRBJ2-7, is KAGVTQTPRYLIKTRGQQVTLSCSPISGHRSVSWYQQTPGQGLQFLFEYFSETQRNKGNFPGRFSGRQFSNSRSEMNVSTLELGDSALYLCASSTSQGTYEQYFGPGTRLTVT.

Many counts were recorded for this clonotype. V gene TRBV7-9 combines with J gene TRBJ2-1; 8 nucleotides match TRBD2. Looked up from germline, CDR1 is SEHNR and CDR2 is FQNEAQ (reference sequence). CDR3 length equals 15 residues. J was trimmed by 9 bases and V by 5 bases; bases with no gene match: 12. The chain's CDR3 is CASSNTGTRTAEQFF. The CDR3 region has the DNA TGTGCCAGCAGCAATACCGGGACTAGGACGGCTGAGCAGTTCTTC.

This clonotype was found many times. The CDR3 bases are TGTGCCAGCAAGGGGGACCTAATGAACACTGAAGCTTTCTTT. This translates into CASKGDLMNTEAFF. This chain connects TRBV12-3 or TRBV12-4 to TRBJ1-1; possible D gene TRBD1, 6 bases. This CDR3 has 14 amino acids. V lost 7 bases and J lost 0, with 12 bases in between.

This clonotype was recorded at least ten times. This CDR3 is CASSLFAGGYEQYF. CDR3 sequence (DNA): TGCGCCAGCAGCTTGTTTGCGGGGGGGTACGAGCAGTACTTC. V usage is TRBV5-1 and J usage is TRBJ2-7, with 9 bases lining up with TRBD2. J was trimmed by 4 bases and V by 1 base; bases with no gene match: 3. The V gene's germline CDR1 is SGHRS and CDR2 YFSETQ. The CDR3 is 14 residues long.

This clonotype was observed a single time. The V and J genes are TRBV5-1 and TRBJ2-2; perhaps TRBD1 as D (5 bases). Deletions cut 5 bases from V and 5 bases from J, with 19 bases between. CDR1 is SGHRS and CDR2 is YFSETQ in the germline V gene. This CDR3 spans 16 amino acids. Written as DNA, the CDR3 is TGCGCCAGCAGTCCCATGGACATGGTTGGTACCGGGGAGCTGTTTTTT. Its translation is CASSPMDMVGTGELFF.